Described below is a single T cell receptor (beta chain) sequence and its context. This clone showed up just a few times. Its antigen is not yet known. No much larger clone is present one base from it, and per-base qualities are unavailable. According to the germline V gene (reference sequence), CDR1 reads GTSNPN and CDR2 reads SVGIG. The CDR3, cysteine through phenylalanine, is 17 amino acids long. Only the CDR3 part of the read is kept: 51 bases, read in frame from the first base. Between the V and J ends, shortened by 5 bases and 0 bases respectively, the junction contains 20 bases. The entire amount of isolated RNA was reverse transcribed using the High Capacity cDNA Reverse Transcription Kit, so the sequenced TCRB transcripts were expressed ones. Deep immunoSEQ sequencing was applied to naive, central memory and regulatory T cell samples, giving an average of around 3.8 million total reads per sample. Sorted cells were lysed in RLT buffer, and RNA was extracted using DNase-treated RNeasy Micro or Mini kits according to cell number. To prevent cross-contamination, each cell subset was processed individually, whereas patient and healthy donor samples were processed jointly. The immunoSEQ multiplex PCR was used to amplify TCRB sequences from cDNA, yielding 87-bp fragments that span the CDR3 region. Sequencing of the amplicons was done on the Illumina HiSeq platform. The paper's data handling went like this. Synthetic template baselines were used to correct PCR bias computationally, reads within Hamming distance 2 were collapsed, and singletons that could not be merged were discarded. Reads were aligned against IMGT to assign V, D and J genes, CDR3 length and insertions or deletions at six rearrangement sites. Within each subset, clonotype counts were normalized to the number of sorted cells before true diversity and Gini coefficients were calculated with the tcR R package. The overlap coefficient, calculated on TCRB nucleotide sequences, was used to quantify repertoire sharing. As a proxy for the pre-selection repertoire, out-of-frame TCRB sequences from naive cells were analyzed. TCRdb took over this immuneACCESS table, retaining in-frame rearrangements with V and J assigned. Such tables are incomplete; in checked studies, under half of the missing clones stem from an unresolved V gene, and the remainder is unexplained. The D gene and trimming were derived from the DNA, and the V and J assignments and clone size from that table. This sample holds about 660,000 clones; about an eighth were observed only once. The top ten clonotypes cover approximately 0.039% of the sample.

This entry belongs to a study of beta chain features in type 1 diabetes (dated by TCRdb to the late 2010s). In terms of the full investigation: Patients and healthy donors did not differ in mean age, gender distribution, total cell number or subset yield. A total of approximately 100 million sorted cells were examined across all samples, and the number of cells per subset was strongly correlated with RNA yield. The study compared the TCRB repertoires of sorted circulating CD4+ T cell subsets in recently diagnosed type 1 diabetes patients with those in matched healthy donors. Naive and central memory subsets were obtained from all 30 or so donors, but regulatory and stem cell-like memory subsets were isolated from only 8 patients and roughly 8 healthy donors.

Broader findings and caveats from the paper: Because small numbers of individuals were included in the HLA sub-analyses, any influence of HLA type on TCRB rearrangement was left unresolved. Fewer insertions and more nucleotide deletions at VDJ recombination sites were observed in patients with type 1 diabetes, implying thymic rearrangement abnormalities. Because cDNA was sequenced instead of genomic DNA, highly expressing activated cells could be over-represented, though the groups showed no difference in activation or CD3 levels. In all four CD4+ subsets, TCRB CDR3 length was moderately but significantly shorter in type 1 diabetes patients. Shorter templates might be favored by PCR, yet because patient and control samples were amplified and corrected together, any such skew would affect both groups equally. Naive, central memory and regulatory TCRB repertoires appeared more similar among patients than among healthy donors.

From each donor, a single peripheral blood sample of approximately 0.11 L on average was drawn into heparinised tubes. A BD FACSAria II and a panel including CD45RO, CCR7, CD25, CD127, CD95 and CD27 were used to sort naive, central memory, regulatory and stem cell-like memory CD4+ T cells. A purity above 95% was achieved for all sorted populations. Right away, PBMCs were isolated by Lymphoprep density gradient centrifugation and were stained directly, with no culture step. To minimize batch effects, samples were stained and sorted in pairs, one healthy donor with one patient per experiment. This clonotype was obtained from a man younger than 35 with type 1 diabetes. The sample taken for sequencing was naive CD4+ T cells from blood. In light of the paper, this sample's cell subset or site label describes: true naive CD4+ T cells. The sequence joins TRBV30 to TRBJ1-3; a confident D gene designation cannot be given. The base sequence is TGTGCCTGGGGTACTATTTCCGGGATTCCCTCTGGAAACACCATATATTTT. Its protein is CAWGTISGIPSGNTIYF.